Here is one T cell receptor (beta chain) with its context. This clone was recorded only once. The antigen it binds to is not known. No per-base quality is available; no much larger clone lies one base away. The entry originates in a study of T cell responses to AZD1222 COVID-19 vaccine listed by TCRdb under 2021. Regarding the research as a whole: AZD1222 recipients with second doses at about 4 weeks or about 12 weeks were pooled, because spike-specific TCR depth and breadth did not differ between schedules. Trial participants were enrolled by age into 18-55, 56-69 and 70-plus year subgroups, with about 150, 28 and 57 TCR-sequenced participants respectively. A total of more than 230 trial participants underwent TCR sequencing, of whom approximately 210 received two doses of AZD1222 and about 26 received two doses of the MenACWY control vaccine. Results and caveats for the whole study, not just this receptor: The 56-69-year group was small, and its depth increase did not reach significance, likely because of low power. Reportedly, almost half of the unique spike-specific TCRs recognized epitopes lying outside the regions that are mutated in the B.1.351 and B.1.1.7 variants. After two AZD1222 doses, both the breadth and the depth of spike-specific TCRs were significantly higher than at day 0 and than in MenACWY recipients. Conclusions about previously exposed vaccinees are limited, since just 5 to 7 AZD1222 recipients were seropositive for SARS-CoV-2 at baseline. Participants were mostly white British and included more females than males, and it was suggested by the authors that clonal diversity may have been underestimated. Because no day 14 peak-response samples were available, repertoires were characterized only after the peak T cell response. Vaccine-associated CD4 TCRs spanned the whole spike protein, with dominant responses in regions 160-218 and 743-854.

Reading from cysteine to phenylalanine, the CDR3 counts 13 amino acids. The read is trimmed to its CDR3 DNA, 39 bases read in frame from base 1. The V end gives up 7 bases and the J end 3 bases, leaving 5 bases in the junction not matched to a gene. Looking up the germline V gene yields CDR1 MDHEN and CDR2 SYDVKM. Sample time point, as interpreted from the label and publication: baseline before first vaccination. Samples from vaccinated people were obtained from the UK trials COV001 and COV002, which included a single-blind randomized controlled phase 2/3 trial of AZD1222 (ChAdOx1 nCoV-19) in healthy adults. For TCRbeta chain sequencing, PBMC samples from trial participants were taken at day 0 and at day 28 after the second dose. The CDR3 regions of human TCRbeta chains were subjected to immunosequencing. Processing in the source paper ran as follows. Repertoire TCRs were checked for matches against a reference library of SARS-CoV-2-specific TCRs that had been generated using the MIRA antigen-specificity platform. Breadth meant the fraction of unique TCRs that were SARS-CoV-2-associated, whereas depth meant the fraction of total T cells that were SARS-CoV-2-associated. Each spike-specific TCR was assigned to its reactive spike region and to a CD4 or CD8 class using the MIRA data. Log10-transformed breadth and depth values were compared by one-way ANOVA with Sidak's multiple comparisons tests. TCRdb took this table from immuneACCESS and kept in-frame rearrangements with V and J called. Such tables lack part of the clones; where checked against another copy, unresolved V genes explain under half of the gap, and the rest is unexplained. V, J and clone size were drawn from that table, and D and trimming were deduced from the DNA. Recorded for this sample are 110,000 to 150,000 clones; approximately 92% of them occurred a single time. The leading ten clones occupy around 1.5% of the sample.

Sequencing used peripheral blood, obtained on day 0 of AZD1222 vaccination. This TCR came from an adult in good health. The chain couples TRBV28 to TRBJ1-1; 7 central bases correspond to TRBD1. The DNA sequence reads TGTGCCAGCACCCTCGACAGGGACACTGAAGCTTTCTTT. This codes for CASTLDRDTEAFF. The CDR3 plus the reference TRBV28 and TRBJ1-1 genes for the other parts give the full variable domain: DVKVTQSSRYLVKRTGEKVFLECVQDMDHENMFWYRQDPGLGLRLIYFSYDVKMKEKGDIPEGYSVSREKKERFSLILESASTNQTSMYLCASTLDRDTEAFFGQGTRLTVV.